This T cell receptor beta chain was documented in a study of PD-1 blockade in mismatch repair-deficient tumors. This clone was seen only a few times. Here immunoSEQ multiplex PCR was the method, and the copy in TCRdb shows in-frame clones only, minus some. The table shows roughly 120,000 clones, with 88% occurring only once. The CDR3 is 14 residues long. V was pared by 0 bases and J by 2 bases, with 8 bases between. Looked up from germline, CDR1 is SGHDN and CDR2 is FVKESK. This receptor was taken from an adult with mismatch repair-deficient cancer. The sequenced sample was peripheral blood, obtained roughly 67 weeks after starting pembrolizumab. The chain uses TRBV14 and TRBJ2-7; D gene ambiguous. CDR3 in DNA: TGTGCCAGCAGCCAAGACGTTGGTCCCTACGAGCAGTACTTC. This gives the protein CASSQDVGPYEQYF.